The rows below give T cell receptor beta chains drawn from one sample of a study of identical twins. TCRdb itself ran the 5' RACE reads through MiXCR, one entry per CDR3 protein. The sample shows about 250,000 distinct CDR3 sequences, 6% to 8.5% of them seen only once. These same data were also listed under a study on yellow fever vaccine responses in identical twins.

The sequenced sample was CD8+ T cells sorted from blood. The receptor set was obtained from a young woman in good health. Both conserved end residues are part of each CDR3. A D gene is named only where the DNA matches it firmly. Not every row has a clone size; where given, it reads once, few, many or a size class.

d_gene	v_gene	abundance	j_gene	CDR3nt	CDR3aa
NA	TRBV20-1	NA	TRBJ2-7	TGCAGTGCTAGAGAGGGGGCCCACTACGAGCAGTACTTC	CSAREGAHYEQYF
NA	TRBV7-9	many	TRBJ2-7	TGTGCCAGCAGCTTACCCGGTGTCCCCTACGAGCAGTACTTC	CASSLPGVPYEQYF
NA	TRBV12-3/TRBV12-4	few	TRBJ1-5	TGTGCCAGCACTCTAAAGGGGCAGGGCTACAATCAGCCCCAGCATTTT	CASTLKGQGYNQPQHF
NA	TRBV20-1	NA	TRBJ2-1	TGCAGTGCTAGGGTTCGGGAGTACGGTTGGGATGAGCAGTTCTTC	CSARVREYGWDEQFF
TRBD2	TRBV9	many	TRBJ2-1	TGTGCCAGCAGCGTAGAGGCCCGGTGGGCTAGCGGTCCCCAACACAATGAGCAGTTCTTC	CASSVEARWASGPQHNEQFF
NA	TRBV9	few	TRBJ1-4	TGTGCCAGCAGCGGCGACAGTAGTGCTAGTGAAAAACTGTTTTTT	CASSGDSSASEKLFF
TRBD2	TRBV12-3/TRBV12-4	many	TRBJ2-1	TGTGCCAGCAGTTCGGGACTAGCGGGATTTGAGCAGTTCTTC	CASSSGLAGFEQFF
NA	TRBV28	many	TRBJ2-7	TGTGCCAGCAGTTTTGAACAGCTAGCCTACGAGCAGTACTTC	CASSFEQLAYEQYF
NA	TRBV12-3/TRBV12-4	NA	TRBJ2-7	TGTGCCAGCAGTTCTACCCTCTACGAGCAGTACTTC	CASSSTLYEQYF
NA	TRBV29-1	many	TRBJ1-3	TGCAGCGTGGAGGACAGCTCTGGAAACACCATATATTTT	CSVEDSSGNTIYF
TRBD1	TRBV7-9	few	TRBJ1-1	TGTGCCAGCAGCTCCTCCGGGACAGCCACTGAAGCTTTCTTT	CASSSSGTATEAFF
TRBD2	TRBV29-1	many	TRBJ2-2	TGCAGCGTCGAAGACCCAGACGGGGGGAGGGCGGGGGAGCTGTTTTTT	CSVEDPDGGRAGELFF
TRBD2	TRBV10-3	NA	TRBJ2-2	TGTGCCATCAGAGAGTACCGCCGGGGGGCCGGGGAGCTGTTTTTT	CAIREYRRGAGELFF
TRBD1	TRBV12-3/TRBV12-4	many	TRBJ2-3	TGTGCCAGCAGTCGGACAGGGGGCGCTGATACGCAGTATTTT	CASSRTGGADTQYF
NA	TRBV2	NA	TRBJ2-6	TGTGCCAGCATGGGTGGGGCCAACGTCCTGACTTTC	CASMGGANVLTF
NA	TRBV10-3	many	TRBJ2-1	TGTGCCATCAGTGAGTCGCGGACAAACTACAATGAGCAGTTCTTC	CAISESRTNYNEQFF